A single sample is the source of the 17 T cell receptor beta chains below, sequenced in a study of CD8+ T cells in alopecia areata. TCR sequencing used cDNA made by reverse transcription of extracted RNA. The method was immunoSEQ multiplex PCR; TCRdb's version includes in-frame clones alone and lacks a portion of them. The data show about 200,000 clones, approximately 67% seen once. Specified treatment: oral pan-JAK inhibitor, 5-10 mg twice daily. Sequencing used CD4+ T cells sorted from blood, obtained between weeks 49 and 50, from a patient treated with tofacitinib. These receptors all stem from a human donor with alopecia areata.

The chain joins TRBV29-1 to TRBJ1-5, with D maybe TRBD1 (6 bases). Germline V gene lookup returns CDR1 SQVTM and CDR2 ANQGSEA. The germline V and J ends were trimmed by 6 bases and 5 bases, with 14 bases remaining between them. This CDR3 contains 13 residues. Here the CDR3 DNA reads TGCAGCGTCCAACAGGGTTGGGATCAGCCCCAGCATTTT. This translates into CSVQQGWDQPQHF.

In DNA, the CDR3 is TGTGCCAGCAAGGATCAACCTAACTATGGCTACACCTTC. Amino acids: CASKDQPNYGYTF. The chain combines TRBV2 with TRBJ1-2; D gene uncertain. V lost 7 bases and J 0 bases, leaving 9 bases between the germline ends. CDR3 length equals 13 residues. CDR1 and CDR2 from the germline V gene are SNHLY and FYNNEI.

The genes are TRBV5-1 and TRBJ1-6; possibly TRBD1 for D (5 bases). The length of the CDR3 is 15 residues. The germline V and J ends were trimmed by 0 bases and 11 bases, with 15 bases remaining between them. From germline, CDR1 is SGHRS and CDR2 YFSETQ. CDR3 region: CASSLAEGATTPLHF. The CDR3 DNA sequence: TGCGCCAGCAGCTTGGCCGAAGGGGCGACGACACCCCTCCACTTT.

V usage is TRBV29-1 and J usage is TRBJ2-5; a weak D match, TRBD2 (5 bases). The CDR3 covers 12 residues. The V end was cut by 4 bases, the J end by 2 bases, with 8 bases between. Per germline, CDR1 SQVTM and CDR2 ANQGSEA. The CDR3 DNA reads as TGCAGCGTTGGGACTCAACAAGAGACCCAGTACTTC. It is translated as CSVGTQQETQYF.

V and J are TRBV5-6 and TRBJ2-3; 7 nucleotides line up with TRBD2. V was clipped by 3 bases and J by 2 bases; unmatched bases: 9. Germline CDR1 SGHDT, CDR2 YYEEEE. This CDR3 spans 16 amino acids. The CDR3 sequence: CASSSKKRGLTDTQYF. For the CDR3, the DNA is TGTGCCAGCAGCTCCAAAAAGCGGGGCCTCACAGATACGCAGTATTTT.

The V and J genes are TRBV27 and TRBJ1-6, with D unclear. Trimming took 5 bases from V and 6 from J, leaving 5 bases between them. This CDR3 has 12 amino acids. In germline, CDR1 is MNHEY, CDR2 SMNVEV (reference sequence). The DNA of the CDR3 is TGTGCCAGCAGTCCAACTAATTCACCCCTCCACTTT. Encoded protein: CASSPTNSPLHF.

The chain recombines TRBV27 with TRBJ2-1; 13 bases agree with TRBD2. The CDR3 is 19 amino acids. The ends lost 3 bases at V and 4 bases at J; junction bases unmatched: 12. CDR1 is MNHEY and CDR2 is SMNVEV in the germline V gene (reference sequence). The CDR3 DNA follows: TGTGCCAGCAGTTTCTCCCCCACGGGACTAGCGGGGTTTTACAATGAGCAGTTCTTC. Protein product: CASSFSPTGLAGFYNEQFF.

This chain links TRBV29-1 with TRBJ1-1; D perhaps matches TRBD1 (5 bases). Trimming pared 4 bases from V and 4 bases from J, leaving 13 bases between. Germline CDR1 and CDR2: SQVTM and ANQGSEA. The CDR3 runs 13 residues. CDR3 amino acids: CSVAGKMVTEAFF. The CDR3 bases are TGCAGCGTTGCAGGGAAAATGGTCACTGAAGCTTTCTTT.

V gene TRBV6-5 combines with J gene TRBJ2-7; a possible D gene is TRBD1 (5 bases). The germline gives CDR1 MNHEY, CDR2 SVGAGI. This CDR3 is built from 13 residues. Trimming pared 5 bases from V and 13 bases from J, leaving 21 bases between. The CDR3 protein is CASSSDRLSTGYF. In DNA, the CDR3 is TGTGCCAGCAGTAGCGACAGACTTAGTACTGGATACTTC.

The genes are TRBV7-2 and TRBJ1-1; D not certain. Germline V CDR1 and CDR2: SGHTA, FQGNSA. The CDR3 covers 14 residues. Trimming stripped 2 bases from V and 1 base from J, with 8 bases between. The CDR3 sequence is CASSLYGTNTEAFF. The CDR3 DNA sequence: TGTGCCAGCAGCTTATATGGAACGAACACTGAAGCTTTCTTT.

The V gene is TRBV7-6, the J gene TRBJ2-5; no clear D gene. Between the trimmed V and J ends, which lost 3 bases and 1 base, there was a span of 3 bases. CDR3 length equals 12 residues. CDR1 is SGHVS and CDR2 is FNYEAQ in the germline V gene. The CDR3 loop reads CASSFPQETQYF. CDR3 sequence (DNA): TGTGCCAGCAGCTTCCCCCAAGAGACCCAGTACTTC. The whole variable domain, remainder taken from reference TRBV7-6 and TRBJ2-5, is GAGVSQSPRYKVTKRGQDVALRCDPISGHVSLYWYRQALGQGPEFLTYFNYEAQQDKSGLPNDRFSAERPEGSISTLTIQRTEQRDSAMYRCASSFPQETQYFGPGTRLLVL.

This chain uses TRBV29-1 with TRBJ2-7; 9 bases are a match to TRBD2. Germline CDR1 reads SQVTM; CDR2 reads ANQGSEA. The V and J ends lost 6 bases and 7 bases, in that order; junction bases with no gene match: 7. The CDR3 is 12 residues long. The CDR3 DNA reads TGCAGCGTGAGCGGGGGGATATGGGAGCAGTACTTC. Translation gives CSVSGGIWEQYF.

This clone was seen just once. The chain links TRBV30 to TRBJ1-4, with TRBD1 as a possible D gene (5 bases). Trimming stripped 3 bases from V and 5 bases from J, with 13 bases between. Germline V gives CDR1 GTSNPN, CDR2 SVGIG (reference sequence). CDR3 size: 14 residues. CDR3 in DNA: TGTGCCTGGAGCCCATTGGGGGGGAATGAAAAACTGTTTTTT. As protein: CAWSPLGGNEKLFF.

This clone was detected only a few times. The genes are TRBV19 and TRBJ2-3; D call uncertain. V dropped 4 bases and J dropped 3 bases, with 14 bases sitting between them. Germline values: CDR1 LNHDA, CDR2 SQIVND (reference sequence). The CDR3 extends over 15 amino acids. The CDR3 protein is CASSNIGDRTDTQYF. The CDR3 region has the DNA TGTGCCAGTAGTAATATTGGAGACCGAACAGATACGCAGTATTTT.

The rearrangement uses TRBV18 and TRBJ1-2; TRBD1 matches 7 bases. Germline trimming cut 4 bases from V and 4 bases from J; bases unmatched to any gene: 6. Germline assignment: CDR1 KGHSH and CDR2 LQKENI. The CDR3 spans 14 residues. The CDR3 DNA follows: TGTGCCAGCTCACAGGGGACAGATGGCTATGGCTACACCTTC. It is translated as CASSQGTDGYGYTF.

The chain carries TRBV7-3 and TRBJ2-1, with D hard to call. The CDR3 has 15 residues. V lost 4 bases and J 9 bases, leaving 19 bases between the germline ends. Germline V gene sequence: CDR1 SGHTA, CDR2 FQGTGA. CDR3 amino acids: CASSSGNLGMGEQFF. In nucleotides, the CDR3 is TGTGCCAGCAGCTCAGGAAACTTAGGCATGGGTGAGCAGTTCTTC. Full variable domain (remainder filled in from reference TRBV7-3 and TRBJ2-1): GAGVSQTPSNKVTEKGKYVELRCDPISGHTALYWYRQSLGQGPEFLIYFQGTGAADDSGLPNDRFFAVRPEGSVSTLKIQRTERGDSAVYLCASSSGNLGMGEQFFGPGTRLTVL.

This chain joins TRBV5-4 and TRBJ2-2; D is perhaps TRBD1 or TRBD2 (5 bases each). Germline V gene lookup returns CDR1 SGHNT and CDR2 YYREEE (reference sequence). The CDR3 extends over 16 amino acids. Trimming took 3 bases from V and 0 from J, leaving 12 bases between them. The CDR3 region is CASSSGTGTNTGELFF. CDR3 nucleotides: TGTGCCAGCAGCTCCGGGACGGGGACGAACACCGGGGAGCTGTTTTTT.